Listed here are 16 T cell receptor beta chains from one sample, sequenced in a study of blood T cell repertoires in COVID-19. Only in-frame clones appear in the TCRdb table, and some are missing; sequencing was by immunoSEQ multiplex PCR. The sample consists of some 200,000 clones, about nine tenths of them appearing once. Sequenced material: peripheral blood. The receptor set was obtained from a woman in her forties or fifties with acute or convalescent COVID-19.

The rearrangement joins TRBV29-1 to TRBJ1-5; 11 bases agree with TRBD1. After removal of 4 bases from V and 2 bases from J, the junction contained 13 bases not matched to a gene. Germline V lookup: CDR1 SQVTM, CDR2 ANQGSEA. This CDR3 is 18 amino acids long. Written as DNA, the CDR3 is TGCAGCGTTGCAGGGCCTGGACAGGGGGCCTTGGGCAATCAGCCCCAGCATTTT. Protein sequence: CSVAGPGQGALGNQPQHF.

This chain joins TRBV24-1 and TRBJ2-3; D perhaps matches TRBD1 (6 bases). In germline, CDR1 is KGHDR, CDR2 SFDVKD. V lost 2 bases and J lost 2, with 16 bases in between. The CDR3 totals 17 residues. The CDR3 region is CATSDSAPQGLTDTQYF. For the CDR3, the DNA is TGTGCCACCAGTGATTCGGCTCCGCAGGGGCTCACAGATACGCAGTATTTT.

The chain combines TRBV27 with TRBJ1-2; no firm D call. The germline gives CDR1 MNHEY, CDR2 SMNVEV (reference sequence). The V gene lost 4 bases and the J gene lost 4 bases, with 7 bases spanning the gap. The CDR3 has 12 residues. CDR3 DNA: TGTGCCAGCAGTTCGGGGTCCTATGGCTACACCTTC. Residues: CASSSGSYGYTF.

The chain uses TRBV6-6 and TRBJ2-4; D not certain. The CDR3 runs 14 residues. The V end lost 2 bases, the J end lost 9 bases, and 14 bases lay between the germline ends. Germline loops: CDR1 MNHNY, CDR2 SVGAGI (reference sequence). The CDR3 region is CASSYLQASSIQYF. The CDR3 DNA is TGTGCCAGCAGTTACCTGCAGGCTTCAAGCATTCAGTACTTC.

This clone was observed a single time. The chain uses TRBV6-5 and TRBJ1-2; tentative D call: TRBD1 (5 bases). Germline V gene data show CDR1 as MNHEY and CDR2 as SVGAGI. Trimming pared 6 bases from V and 1 base from J, leaving 15 bases between. This CDR3 is 15 amino acids long. The CDR3 DNA reads as TGTGCCAGCAGGTATTCCACAGGATTTAACTATGGCTACACCTTC. It yields the protein CASRYSTGFNYGYTF.

The chain uses TRBV30 and TRBJ2-1; 8 bases line up with TRBD2. Germline V lookup: CDR1 GTSNPN, CDR2 SVGIG (reference sequence). V was clipped by 4 bases and J by 0 bases; unmatched bases: 2. CDR3 length equals 14 residues. The CDR3 nucleotides read TGTGCCTGGAACGCGGGGGGCTCCTACAATGAGCAGTTCTTC. Protein product: CAWNAGGSYNEQFF.

This clone was recorded once. The J gene is TRBJ2-7, the V gene TRBV11-2; D is ambiguous. The CDR3 contains 13 residues. V lost 1 base and J lost 1, with 5 bases in between. Germline CDR1 is SGHAT and CDR2 is FQNNGV. This chain's CDR3 is CASSLAPSYEQYF. The CDR3 DNA reads as TGTGCCAGCAGCTTAGCCCCTTCCTACGAGCAGTACTTC.

The V and J genes are TRBV3-1 (or the pseudogene TRBV3-2) and TRBJ2-3, with D possibly matching TRBD1 (5 bases). This CDR3 is 14 amino acids long. Trimming left V 1 base short and J 4 bases short, with 9 bases between. Germline V gene sequence: CDR1 LGHDT, CDR2 YNNKEL (reference sequence). CDR3 amino acids: CASSQGRVADTQYF. The CDR3 coding sequence is TGTGCCAGCAGCCAAGGCAGGGTGGCAGATACGCAGTATTTT.

The chain joins TRBV30 to TRBJ2-3, with 7 bases identical to TRBD1. This CDR3 spans 14 amino acids. From germline, CDR1 is GTSNPN and CDR2 SVGIG (reference sequence). V shed 3 bases, J shed 0 bases, and the junction held 3 bases outside the gene matches. CDR3 sequence: CAWRTGISTDTQYF. CDR3 sequence (DNA): TGTGCCTGGAGGACAGGGATAAGCACAGATACGCAGTATTTT.

This clone was picked up one time. J is TRBJ2-4 and V is TRBV15; TRBD2 matches at 9 bases. The V gene end was trimmed by 5 bases and the J gene end by 8 bases; junction bases not matched to a gene: 7. This CDR3 region has 14 residues. Germline CDR1 is LNHNV and CDR2 is YYDKDF (reference sequence). Written as DNA, the CDR3 is TGTGCCACCAGCGAGGGACTAGCATTGGACATTCAGTACTTC. It specifies CATSEGLALDIQYF.

The chain uses TRBV19 and TRBJ1-5; D possibly corresponds to TRBD1 (6 bases). The CDR3 sequence is 13 residues long. Germline V gives CDR1 LNHDA, CDR2 SQIVND (reference sequence). The V and J ends lost 9 bases and 2 bases respectively, with 11 bases between them. CDR3 DNA sequence: TGTGCCAGCAGGGGTAATCGCAATCAGCCCCAGCATTTT. Protein sequence: CASRGNRNQPQHF.

The rearrangement joins TRBV5-6 to TRBJ2-7; TRBD1 agrees at 9 bases. CDR3 length equals 14 residues. Looked up from germline, CDR1 is SGHDT and CDR2 is YYEEEE. V was pared by 2 bases and J by 6 bases, with 6 bases of the junction left unmatched. CDR3 residues: CASSFRDRVFEQYF. The CDR3 nucleotides are TGTGCCAGCAGCTTTAGGGACAGGGTCTTCGAGCAGTACTTC.

V and J are TRBV5-1 and TRBJ2-1; 9 nucleotides agree with TRBD2. Germline trimming cut 7 bases from V and 3 bases from J; bases unmatched to any gene: 2. Germline assignment: CDR1 SGHRS and CDR2 YFSETQ. The CDR3 has 13 amino acids. This CDR3 is CASAGGHYNEQFF. The CDR3 region has the DNA TGCGCCAGCGCGGGGGGGCACTACAATGAGCAGTTCTTC.

Turning to this clone: Because the CDR3's place on the DNA is in doubt, the DNA is left out and the CDR3 is given as listed by TCRdb. The same CDR3 arises from other DNA sequences in this sample as well. The genes are TRBV19 and TRBJ2-6; the table names TRBD1, a call not compared with the DNA. A total of 15 residues make up the CDR3, ends included. Germline CDR1 reads LNHDA; CDR2 reads SQIVND (reference sequence). CDR3 amino acids: CASSRQFFGANVLTF.

This clone occurred once. The chain employs TRBV6-5 and TRBJ2-7; the match to TRBD2 covers 9 bases. The CDR3 totals 14 residues. The V and J ends lost 9 bases and 5 bases, in that order; junction bases with no gene match: 11. Germline CDR1 is MNHEY and CDR2 is SVGAGI. The CDR3 protein is CASGALAGRNEQYF. CDR3 DNA sequence: TGTGCCAGTGGTGCGCTAGCGGGAAGAAACGAGCAGTACTTC.

This clone has just one count. The chain links TRBV7-2 to TRBJ1-2, with 7 positions matching TRBD1. The CDR3 consists of 13 residues. Germline V lookup: CDR1 SGHTA, CDR2 FQGNSA. J was trimmed by 3 bases and V by 5 bases; bases with no gene match: 3. The CDR3 region is CASSPGQYYGYTF. In DNA form, the CDR3 reads TGTGCCAGCAGCCCGGGACAGTACTATGGCTACACCTTC.